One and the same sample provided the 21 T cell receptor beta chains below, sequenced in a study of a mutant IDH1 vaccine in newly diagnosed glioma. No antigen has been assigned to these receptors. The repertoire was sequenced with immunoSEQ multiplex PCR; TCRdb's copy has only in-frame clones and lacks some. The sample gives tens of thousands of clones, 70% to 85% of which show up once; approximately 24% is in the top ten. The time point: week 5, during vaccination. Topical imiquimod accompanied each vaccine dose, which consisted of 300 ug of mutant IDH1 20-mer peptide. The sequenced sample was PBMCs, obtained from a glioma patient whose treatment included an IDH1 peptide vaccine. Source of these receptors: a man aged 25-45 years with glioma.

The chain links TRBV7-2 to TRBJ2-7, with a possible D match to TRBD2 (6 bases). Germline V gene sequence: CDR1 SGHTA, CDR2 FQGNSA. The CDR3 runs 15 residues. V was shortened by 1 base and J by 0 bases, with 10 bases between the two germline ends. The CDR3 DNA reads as TGTGCCAGCAGCTTAGGCGGGGCGGCCTCCTACGAGCAGTACTTC. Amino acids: CASSLGGAASYEQYF. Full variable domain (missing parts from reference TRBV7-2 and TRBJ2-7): GAGVSQSPSNKVTEKGKDVELRCDPISGHTALYWYRQSLGQGLEFLIYFQGNSAPDKSGLPSDRFSAERTGGSVSTLTIQRTQQEDSAVYLCASSLGGAASYEQYFGPGTRLTVT.

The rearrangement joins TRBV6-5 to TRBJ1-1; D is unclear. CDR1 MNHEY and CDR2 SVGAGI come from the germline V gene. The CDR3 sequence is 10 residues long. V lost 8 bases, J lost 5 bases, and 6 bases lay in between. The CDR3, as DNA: TGTGCCAGCGGCGTGACTGAAGCTTTCTTT. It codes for CASGVTEAFF.

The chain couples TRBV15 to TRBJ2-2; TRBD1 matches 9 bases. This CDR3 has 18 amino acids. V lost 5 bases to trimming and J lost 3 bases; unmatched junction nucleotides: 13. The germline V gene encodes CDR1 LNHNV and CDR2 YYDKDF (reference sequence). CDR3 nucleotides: TGTGCCACCAGCCCCAGTCCCTCCGACAGGGGGTACACCGGGGAGCTGTTTTTT. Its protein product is CATSPSPSDRGYTGELFF.

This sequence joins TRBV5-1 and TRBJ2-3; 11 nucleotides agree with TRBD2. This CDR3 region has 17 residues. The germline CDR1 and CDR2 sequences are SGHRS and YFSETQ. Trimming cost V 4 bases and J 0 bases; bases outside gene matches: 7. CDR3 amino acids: CASSKGTSGRSTDTQYF. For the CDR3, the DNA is TGCGCCAGCAGCAAAGGGACTAGCGGCCGTAGCACAGATACGCAGTATTTT.

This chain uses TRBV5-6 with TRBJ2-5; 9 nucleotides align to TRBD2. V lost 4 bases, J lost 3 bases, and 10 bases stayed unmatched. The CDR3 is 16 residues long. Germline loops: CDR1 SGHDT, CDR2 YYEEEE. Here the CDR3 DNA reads TGTGCCAGCAGCCTATATACTAGCGGGTGGAAAGAGACCCAGTACTTC. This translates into CASSLYTSGWKETQYF.

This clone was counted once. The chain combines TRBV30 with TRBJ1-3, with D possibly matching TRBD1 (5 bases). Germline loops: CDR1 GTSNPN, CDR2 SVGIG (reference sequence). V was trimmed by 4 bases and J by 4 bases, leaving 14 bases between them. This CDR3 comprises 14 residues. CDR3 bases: TGTGCCTGGACGGGGCAGAAAGGAGGAAACACCATATATTTT. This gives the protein CAWTGQKGGNTIYF. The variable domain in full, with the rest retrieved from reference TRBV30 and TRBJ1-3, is SQTIHQWPATLVQPVGSPLSLECTVEGTSNPNLYWYRQAAGRGLQLLFYSVGIGQISSEVPQNLSASRPQDRQFILSSKKLLLSDSGFYLCAWTGQKGGNTIYFGEGSWLTVV.

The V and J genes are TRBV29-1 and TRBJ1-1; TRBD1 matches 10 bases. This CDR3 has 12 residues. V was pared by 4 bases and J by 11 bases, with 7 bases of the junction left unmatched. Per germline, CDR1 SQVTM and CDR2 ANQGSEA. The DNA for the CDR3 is TGCAGCGTTGGACAGGGGGCAGGAGGGGCTTTCTTT. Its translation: CSVGQGAGGAFF.

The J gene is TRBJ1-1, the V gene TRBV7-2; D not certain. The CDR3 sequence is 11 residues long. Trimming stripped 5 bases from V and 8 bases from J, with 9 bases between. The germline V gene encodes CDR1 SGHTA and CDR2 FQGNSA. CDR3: CASSEPGEAFF. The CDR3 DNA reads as TGTGCCAGCAGCGAACCCGGGGAAGCTTTCTTT.

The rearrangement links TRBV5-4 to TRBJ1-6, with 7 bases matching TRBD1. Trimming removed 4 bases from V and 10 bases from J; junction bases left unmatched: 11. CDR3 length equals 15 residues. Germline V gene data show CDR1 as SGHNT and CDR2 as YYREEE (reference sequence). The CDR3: CASSPYRQGESPLHF. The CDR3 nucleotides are TGTGCCAGCAGCCCGTATCGTCAGGGGGAATCACCCCTCCACTTT.

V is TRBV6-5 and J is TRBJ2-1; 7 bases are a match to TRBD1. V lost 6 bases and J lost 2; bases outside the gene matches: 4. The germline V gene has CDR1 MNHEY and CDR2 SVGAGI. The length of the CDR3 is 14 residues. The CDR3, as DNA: TGTGCCAGCAGGTCGACAGGGACCTACAATGAGCAGTTCTTC. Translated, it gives CASRSTGTYNEQFF.

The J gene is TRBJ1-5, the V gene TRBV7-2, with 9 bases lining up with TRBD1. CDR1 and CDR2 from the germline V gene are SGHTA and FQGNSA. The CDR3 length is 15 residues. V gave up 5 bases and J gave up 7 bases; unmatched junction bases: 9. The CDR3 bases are TGTGCCAGCAGCGACCGGGACAGGGCGGGGCAGCCCCAGCATTTT. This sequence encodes CASSDRDRAGQPQHF.

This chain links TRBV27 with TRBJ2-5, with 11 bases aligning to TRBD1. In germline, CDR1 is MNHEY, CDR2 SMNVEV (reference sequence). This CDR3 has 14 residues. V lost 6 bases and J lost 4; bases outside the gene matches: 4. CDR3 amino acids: CASSPDRGRETQYF. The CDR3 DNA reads TGTGCCAGCAGCCCGGACAGGGGGCGAGAGACCCAGTACTTC.

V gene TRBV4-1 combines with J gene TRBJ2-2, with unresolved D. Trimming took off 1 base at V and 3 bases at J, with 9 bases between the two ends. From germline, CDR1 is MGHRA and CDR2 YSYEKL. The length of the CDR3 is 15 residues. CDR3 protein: CASSQAGWDTGELFF. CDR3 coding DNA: TGCGCCAGCAGCCAAGCCGGGTGGGACACCGGGGAGCTGTTTTTT.

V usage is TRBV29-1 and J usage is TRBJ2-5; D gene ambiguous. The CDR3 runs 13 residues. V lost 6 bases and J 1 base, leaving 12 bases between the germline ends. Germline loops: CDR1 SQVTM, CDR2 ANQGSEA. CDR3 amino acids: CSVEVTLQETQYF. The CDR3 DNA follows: TGCAGCGTCGAGGTCACTCTCCAAGAGACCCAGTACTTC.

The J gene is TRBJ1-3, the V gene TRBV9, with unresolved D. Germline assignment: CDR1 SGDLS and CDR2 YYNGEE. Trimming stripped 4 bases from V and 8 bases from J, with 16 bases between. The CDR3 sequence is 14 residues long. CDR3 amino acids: CASSSLRARDTIYF. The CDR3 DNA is TGTGCCAGCAGCTCCCTCCGGGCCCGAGACACCATATATTTT.

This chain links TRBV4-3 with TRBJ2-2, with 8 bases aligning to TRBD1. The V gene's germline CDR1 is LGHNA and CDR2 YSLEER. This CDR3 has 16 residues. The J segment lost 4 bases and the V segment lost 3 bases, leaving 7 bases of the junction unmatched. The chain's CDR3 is CASSQYYRGSTGELFF. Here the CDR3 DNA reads TGCGCCAGCAGCCAGTACTACAGGGGGAGCACCGGGGAGCTGTTTTTT.

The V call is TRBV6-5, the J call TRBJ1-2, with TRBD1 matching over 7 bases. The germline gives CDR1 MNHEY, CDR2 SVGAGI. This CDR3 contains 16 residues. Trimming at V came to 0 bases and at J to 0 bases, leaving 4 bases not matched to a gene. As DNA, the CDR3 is TGTGCCAGCAGTTACTCGACAGGGATCACTAACTATGGCTACACCTTC. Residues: CASSYSTGITNYGYTF.

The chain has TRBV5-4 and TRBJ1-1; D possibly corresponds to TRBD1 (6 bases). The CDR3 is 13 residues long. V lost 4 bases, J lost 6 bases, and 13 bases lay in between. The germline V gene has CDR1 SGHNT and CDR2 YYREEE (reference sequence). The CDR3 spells CASSLDRRAEAFF. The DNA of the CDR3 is TGTGCCAGCAGCCTTGACAGGCGGGCTGAAGCTTTCTTT.

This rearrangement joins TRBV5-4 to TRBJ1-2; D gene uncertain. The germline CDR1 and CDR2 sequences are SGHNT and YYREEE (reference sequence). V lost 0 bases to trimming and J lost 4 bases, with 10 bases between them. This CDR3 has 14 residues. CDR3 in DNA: TGTGCCAGCAGCTTGGCCGCCAGCCTCTATGGCTACACCTTC. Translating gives CASSLAASLYGYTF.

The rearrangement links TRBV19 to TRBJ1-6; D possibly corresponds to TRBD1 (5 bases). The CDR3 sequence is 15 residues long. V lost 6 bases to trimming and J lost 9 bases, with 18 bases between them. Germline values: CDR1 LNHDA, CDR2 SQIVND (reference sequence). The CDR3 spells CASSQGQTRGSPLHF. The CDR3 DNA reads TGTGCCAGTAGCCAGGGTCAGACCCGCGGTTCACCCCTCCACTTT.

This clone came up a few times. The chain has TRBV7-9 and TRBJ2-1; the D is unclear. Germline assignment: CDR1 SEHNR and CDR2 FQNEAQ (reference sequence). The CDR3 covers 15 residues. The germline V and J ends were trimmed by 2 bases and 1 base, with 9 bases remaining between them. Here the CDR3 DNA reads TGTGCCAGCAGCTTACAGGCTCCTTCCTACAATGAGCAGTTCTTC. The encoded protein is CASSLQAPSYNEQFF.